These T cell receptor beta chains were read from a single sample in a study of T-cell reconstitution after alpha-beta-depleted transplantation in children. Using its own MiXCR run on the PCR reads, TCRdb lists one record per CDR3 protein. The sample records some 600,000 distinct CDR3 sequences, 10% to 15% being singletons. Sequences were derived from PBMCs, mostly from graft donor cells, sampled 360 days after TCRalphabeta/CD19-depleted stem cell transplant. All receptors derive from a male patient between 5 and 17 years old who had a stem cell transplant for acute myeloid leukemia, so the T cells may come from the graft donor. CDR3s include the opening cysteine and the closing phenylalanine or tryptophan. A D gene is named only where the DNA matches it firmly. Size tells how often a clone was seen (once, few, many) or the class of an expanded clone, and some rows leave it out.

v_call: TRBV29-1; clone_size: -; d_call: -; j_call: TRBJ2-7; cdr3_aa: CSVEGGPGQPSYEQYF; cdr3_nt: TGCAGCGTTGAAGGAGGGCCGGGACAACCGTCCTACGAGCAGTACTTC
v_call: TRBV5-4; clone_size: few; d_call: -; j_call: TRBJ2-2; cdr3_aa: CASSLNRNTGELFF; cdr3_nt: TGTGCCAGCAGCTTGAATCGTAACACCGGGGAGCTGTTTTTT
v_call: TRBV19; clone_size: many; d_call: TRBD1; j_call: TRBJ2-3; cdr3_aa: CASRGTGRTDTQYF; cdr3_nt: TGTGCCAGTAGGGGGACAGGCCGCACAGATACGCAGTATTTT
v_call: TRBV20-1; clone_size: few; d_call: TRBD2; j_call: TRBJ2-7; cdr3_aa: CSARSLSSGPGEQYF; cdr3_nt: TGCAGTGCTAGGTCCCTTTCTAGCGGGCCGGGGGAGCAGTACTTC
v_call: TRBV27; clone_size: few; d_call: TRBD2; j_call: TRBJ2-1; cdr3_aa: CASSPPPFTAGVIYNEQFF; cdr3_nt: TGTGCCAGCAGTCCGCCCCCCTTCACAGCGGGAGTCATCTACAATGAGCAGTTCTTC
v_call: TRBV5-1; clone_size: few; d_call: TRBD1; j_call: TRBJ2-7; cdr3_aa: CATRFLDRAPYEQYF; cdr3_nt: TGCGCCACCCGTTTTTTGGACAGGGCCCCATACGAGCAGTACTTC
v_call: TRBV7-2; clone_size: few; d_call: TRBD1; j_call: TRBJ1-3; cdr3_aa: CASSGTGVGPRNTIYF; cdr3_nt: TGTGCCAGCAGCGGAACAGGGGTGGGACCCCGAAACACCATATATTTT
v_call: TRBV11-2; clone_size: few; d_call: -; j_call: TRBJ1-1; cdr3_aa: CASSSGFWGRQMNTEAFF; cdr3_nt: TGTGCCAGCAGCTCCGGGTTTTGGGGCCGTCAGATGAACACTGAAGCTTTCTTT
v_call: TRBV7-6; clone_size: few; d_call: -; j_call: TRBJ2-7; cdr3_aa: CASSLERTRTFSYEQYF; cdr3_nt: TGTGCCAGCAGCTTAGAGAGGACGCGGACCTTCTCCTACGAGCAGTACTTC
v_call: TRBV7-9; clone_size: -; d_call: TRBD2; j_call: TRBJ2-7; cdr3_aa: CASSLNGGSRAYEQYF; cdr3_nt: TGTGCCAGCAGCTTAAATGGCGGGAGTAGGGCCTACGAGCAGTACTTC
v_call: TRBV24-1; clone_size: -; d_call: TRBD1; j_call: TRBJ2-1; cdr3_aa: CATSAMTGINEQFF; cdr3_nt: TGTGCCACCAGTGCCATGACAGGGATAAATGAGCAGTTCTTC
v_call: TRBV4-2; clone_size: -; d_call: TRBD2; j_call: TRBJ2-1; cdr3_aa: CASSQVEAGGVNEQFF; cdr3_nt: TGTGCCAGCAGCCAAGTAGAAGCGGGAGGTGTAAATGAGCAGTTCTTC
v_call: TRBV6-4; clone_size: -; d_call: -; j_call: TRBJ2-1; cdr3_aa: CASSEAGRSEQFF; cdr3_nt: TGTGCCAGCAGTGAGGCCGGGAGAAGTGAGCAGTTCTTC
v_call: TRBV7-9; clone_size: many; d_call: -; j_call: TRBJ1-5; cdr3_aa: CASSLSGTHQPQHF; cdr3_nt: TGTGCCAGCAGCTTATCAGGGACTCATCAGCCCCAGCATTTT
v_call: TRBV3-1; clone_size: -; d_call: TRBD2; j_call: TRBJ2-1; cdr3_aa: CASSLPGLPISYNEQFF; cdr3_nt: TGTGCCAGCAGCCTCCCGGGACTACCCATCTCCTACAATGAGCAGTTCTTC
v_call: TRBV29-1; clone_size: -; d_call: -; j_call: TRBJ1-1; cdr3_aa: CSATPLKMNTEAFF; cdr3_nt: TGCAGCGCAACACCTCTCAAAATGAACACTGAAGCTTTCTTT
v_call: TRBV12-3/TRBV12-4; clone_size: many; d_call: -; j_call: TRBJ2-3; cdr3_aa: CASSFLGGRGDTQYF; cdr3_nt: TGTGCCAGCAGTTTTCTGGGCGGCCGAGGAGATACGCAGTATTTT
v_call: TRBV6-1; clone_size: -; d_call: TRBD2; j_call: TRBJ2-1; cdr3_aa: CASSQQIAGGPLDEQFF; cdr3_nt: TGTGCCAGCAGTCAACAAATAGCGGGAGGGCCTTTGGATGAGCAGTTCTTC
v_call: TRBV29-1; clone_size: many; d_call: -; j_call: TRBJ2-2; cdr3_aa: CSVVDPATPNTGELFF; cdr3_nt: TGCAGCGTTGTAGACCCCGCGACACCGAACACCGGGGAGCTGTTTTTT
v_call: TRBV5-1; clone_size: few; d_call: TRBD1; j_call: TRBJ2-1; cdr3_aa: CASSLLGQGASNEQFF; cdr3_nt: TGCGCCAGCAGCTTGCTGGGACAGGGGGCCTCCAATGAGCAGTTCTTC
v_call: TRBV7-8; clone_size: once; d_call: TRBD1; j_call: TRBJ1-4; cdr3_aa: CASSLRDSHATNEKLFF; cdr3_nt: TGTGCCAGCAGTCTCCGGGACAGTCACGCAACTAATGAAAAACTGTTTTTT
v_call: TRBV6-1; clone_size: few; d_call: TRBD2; j_call: TRBJ2-1; cdr3_aa: CASSTWTSGRAEFF; cdr3_nt: TGTGCCAGCAGTACATGGACTAGCGGGAGGGCGGAGTTCTTC
v_call: TRBV29-1; clone_size: many; d_call: -; j_call: TRBJ1-1; cdr3_aa: CSVPRRDTNTEAFF; cdr3_nt: TGCAGCGTCCCTCGGAGGGATACAAACACTGAAGCTTTCTTT
v_call: TRBV29-1; clone_size: -; d_call: TRBD1; j_call: TRBJ2-5; cdr3_aa: CSIRTGETQYF; cdr3_nt: TGCAGCATACGGACAGGGGAGACCCAGTACTTC
v_call: TRBV28; clone_size: -; d_call: TRBD1; j_call: TRBJ2-7; cdr3_aa: CASSTRGQGAWEQYF; cdr3_nt: TGTGCCAGCAGCACAAGGGGACAGGGGGCTTGGGAGCAGTACTTC
v_call: TRBV3-1; clone_size: few; d_call: -; j_call: TRBJ2-1; cdr3_aa: CASSQVLFDEQFF; cdr3_nt: TGTGCCAGCAGCCAAGTGCTCTTCGATGAGCAGTTCTTC
v_call: TRBV9; clone_size: many; d_call: -; j_call: TRBJ2-2; cdr3_aa: CASSAQNTGELFF; cdr3_nt: TGTGCCAGCAGCGCACAGAACACCGGGGAGCTGTTTTTT
v_call: TRBV3-1; clone_size: -; d_call: -; j_call: TRBJ2-5; cdr3_aa: CASSQDRAVRVSETQYF; cdr3_nt: TGTGCCAGCAGCCAAGATCGGGCGGTGCGAGTGTCAGAGACCCAGTACTTC
v_call: TRBV28; clone_size: few; d_call: TRBD1; j_call: TRBJ1-1; cdr3_aa: CASSPLEFTGGTEAFF; cdr3_nt: TGTGCCAGCAGTCCCCTGGAGTTTACAGGGGGGACTGAAGCTTTCTTT
v_call: TRBV20-1; clone_size: -; d_call: TRBD1; j_call: TRBJ2-3; cdr3_aa: CSAPRTGGLTDTQYF; cdr3_nt: TGCAGTGCCCCTCGGACAGGGGGGCTCACAGATACGCAGTATTTT
v_call: TRBV4-3; clone_size: -; d_call: TRBD2; j_call: TRBJ2-2; cdr3_aa: CASSQDLDGTSGKNTGELFF; cdr3_nt: TGCGCCAGCAGCCAAGATCTTGACGGGACTAGCGGGAAAAACACCGGGGAGCTGTTTTTT
v_call: TRBV12-3/TRBV12-4; clone_size: few; d_call: -; j_call: TRBJ2-3; cdr3_aa: CASTVLLSTDTQYF; cdr3_nt: TGTGCCAGCACGGTCCTACTAAGCACAGATACGCAGTATTTT
v_call: TRBV7-3; clone_size: -; d_call: -; j_call: TRBJ2-3; cdr3_aa: CASSLTVLATDTQYF; cdr3_nt: TGTGCCAGCAGCTTAACTGTGCTAGCCACAGATACGCAGTATTTT
v_call: TRBV29-1; clone_size: -; d_call: -; j_call: TRBJ2-7; cdr3_aa: CSVGWGAPAYEQYF; cdr3_nt: TGCAGCGTTGGATGGGGCGCCCCGGCCTACGAGCAGTACTTC
v_call: TRBV14; clone_size: many; d_call: -; j_call: TRBJ2-7; cdr3_aa: CASSQVGGRAIEQYF; cdr3_nt: TGTGCCAGCAGCCAAGTTGGGGGTAGGGCAATCGAGCAGTACTTC
v_call: TRBV12-3/TRBV12-4; clone_size: -; d_call: TRBD2; j_call: TRBJ2-1; cdr3_aa: CASSRTSNSYNEQFF; cdr3_nt: TGTGCCAGCAGCAGGACTAGTAACTCCTACAATGAGCAGTTCTTC
v_call: TRBV6-2/TRBV6-3; clone_size: many; d_call: -; j_call: TRBJ2-1; cdr3_aa: CASSTGPYNEQFF; cdr3_nt: TGTGCCAGCAGTACCGGGCCCTACAATGAGCAGTTCTTC
v_call: TRBV7-9; clone_size: many; d_call: -; j_call: TRBJ1-1; cdr3_aa: CASSYALAEAFF; cdr3_nt: TGTGCCAGCAGCTATGCTCTAGCTGAAGCTTTCTTT
v_call: TRBV29-1; clone_size: many; d_call: -; j_call: TRBJ2-7; cdr3_aa: CSVAVVDEQYF; cdr3_nt: TGCAGCGTCGCAGTGGTTGACGAGCAGTACTTC
v_call: TRBV4-2; clone_size: few; d_call: TRBD2; j_call: TRBJ2-3; cdr3_aa: CASSQDLAGNPSSTDTQYF; cdr3_nt: TGTGCCAGCAGCCAAGATCTAGCGGGGAACCCTTCTAGCACAGATACGCAGTATTTT
v_call: TRBV6-5; clone_size: few; d_call: -; j_call: TRBJ1-2; cdr3_aa: CASSYVGGQARMAF; cdr3_nt: TGTGCCAGCAGTTATGTGGGAGGGCAGGCCCGCATGGCCTTC